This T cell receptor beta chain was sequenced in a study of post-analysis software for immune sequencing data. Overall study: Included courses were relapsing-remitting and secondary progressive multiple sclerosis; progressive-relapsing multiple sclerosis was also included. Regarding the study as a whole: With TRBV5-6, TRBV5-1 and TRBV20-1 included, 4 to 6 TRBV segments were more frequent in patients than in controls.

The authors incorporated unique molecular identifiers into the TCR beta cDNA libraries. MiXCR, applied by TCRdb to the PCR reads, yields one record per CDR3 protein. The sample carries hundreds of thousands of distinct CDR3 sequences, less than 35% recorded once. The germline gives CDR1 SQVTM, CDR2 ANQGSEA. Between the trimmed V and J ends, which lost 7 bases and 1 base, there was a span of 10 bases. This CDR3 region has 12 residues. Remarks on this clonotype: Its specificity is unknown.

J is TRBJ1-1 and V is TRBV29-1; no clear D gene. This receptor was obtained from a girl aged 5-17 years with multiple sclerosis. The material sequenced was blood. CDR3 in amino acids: CSAKDQNTEAFF. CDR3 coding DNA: TGCAGCGCCAAGGATCAGAACACTGAAGCTTTCTTT.